The 22 T cell receptor beta chains below come from one sample, sequenced in a study of OX40 agonist ivuxolimab in advanced cancers. Only in-frame clones appear in the TCRdb table, and some are missing; sequencing was by immunoSEQ multiplex PCR. The sample has tens of thousands of clones, over 75% seen once. This specimen was CD4+ or CD8+ T cells sorted from blood, taken in a trial of the OX40 agonist ivuxolimab. These receptors were taken from an adult with an advanced solid tumor such as melanoma, head and neck, liver or kidney cancer.

V usage is TRBV11-1 and J usage is TRBJ1-6, with 8 bases identical to TRBD1. Trimming removed 3 bases from V and 10 bases from J; junction bases left unmatched: 8. CDR1 and CDR2 from the germline V gene are SGHAT and FQDESV (reference sequence). This CDR3 comprises 15 residues. The CDR3 here is CASSLEGQALSPLHF. The DNA of the CDR3 is TGTGCCAGCAGCTTGGAGGGACAGGCTCTATCACCCCTCCACTTT.

The chain joins TRBV7-2 to TRBJ2-7; D is possibly TRBD2 (6 bases). Trimming left V 3 bases short and J 5 bases short, with 17 bases between. CDR1 is SGHTA and CDR2 is FQGNSA in the germline V gene. CDR3 length equals 15 residues. The CDR3 spells CASSFGTSQGNEQYF. CDR3 sequence (DNA): TGTGCCAGCAGCTTCGGGACTTCCCAAGGCAACGAGCAGTACTTC.

The J gene is TRBJ2-7, the V gene TRBV4-2, with D possibly being TRBD2 (5 bases). The germline V gene has CDR1 LGHNA and CDR2 YNFKEQ. This CDR3 comprises 12 residues. Trimming shortened V by 5 bases and J by 7 bases, and 12 bases separated the two germline ends. CDR3 amino acids: CASSLERGEQYF. CDR3 sequence (DNA): TGTGCCAGCAGCTTAGAACGGGGAGAGCAGTACTTC.

The chain is built from TRBV5-1 and TRBJ2-1; 13 bases agree with TRBD2. This CDR3 contains 19 residues. Germline CDR1 reads SGHRS; CDR2 reads YFSETQ. The V and J ends lost 3 bases and 3 bases, in that order; junction bases with no gene match: 12. CDR3 nucleotide sequence: TGCGCCAGCAGCTCGCGACTAGCGGGGGGCTCTGTAGGCTACAATGAGCAGTTCTTC. This codes for CASSSRLAGGSVGYNEQFF.

This clone was detected only once. This rearrangement joins TRBV5-6 to TRBJ2-1, with D hard to call. This CDR3 contains 13 residues. V gave up 0 bases and J gave up 10 bases, with 11 bases separating them. Germline CDR1 SGHDT, CDR2 YYEEEE. The CDR3 nucleotides are TGTGCCAGCAGCTTGGGTGGTAGGGTAGAGCAGTTCTTC. Its translation: CASSLGGRVEQFF.

The rearrangement uses TRBV9 and TRBJ2-7; D is unresolved. V lost 1 base to trimming and J lost 6 bases, with 23 bases between them. This CDR3 region has 17 residues. CDR1 is SGDLS, CDR2 YYNGEE, per germline. CDR3 DNA: TGTGCCAGCAGCGTAAGTGGGTCGTCCACACTCCTAGGCGAGCAGTACTTC. It encodes CASSVSGSSTLLGEQYF.

This clone has more than one count but fewer than ten. This sample includes further DNA sequences coding for the same CDR3. The V gene is TRBV29-1, the J gene TRBJ1-1; the D gene is possibly TRBD1 (5 bases). V lost 6 bases and J lost 6, with 11 bases in between. Looked up from germline, CDR1 is SQVTM and CDR2 is ANQGSEA. The CDR3 has 11 amino acids. CDR3 amino acids: CSVRGASEAFF. The CDR3 coding sequence is TGCAGCGTGAGAGGGGCTTCTGAAGCTTTCTTT.

This sequence joins TRBV19 and TRBJ1-5; 7 nucleotides line up with TRBD1. CDR3 size: 15 residues. V lost 2 bases and J lost 5; bases outside the gene matches: 6. Germline CDR1 LNHDA, CDR2 SQIVND (reference sequence). The CDR3 sequence is CASSIMSGGDQPQHF. Here the CDR3 DNA reads TGTGCCAGTAGTATAATGTCAGGGGGGGATCAGCCCCAGCATTTT.

This rearrangement joins TRBV6-5 to TRBJ1-2; TRBD1 is a possible D gene (5 bases). The CDR3 has 14 residues. Germline assignment: CDR1 MNHEY and CDR2 SVGAGI. The V end was cut by 7 bases, the J end by 7 bases, with 19 bases between. CDR3 DNA: TGTGCCAGCAATCCCAATTCAGGGAAAGGTGGCTACACCTTC. Translating it yields CASNPNSGKGGYTF.

The chain uses TRBV5-5 and TRBJ2-5, with 8 bases identical to TRBD2. J was trimmed by 3 bases and V by 2 bases; bases with no gene match: 6. The CDR3 spans 15 residues. CDR1 is SGHKS, CDR2 YYEKEE, per germline (reference sequence). The CDR3 sequence is CASSLSPLAEETQYF. CDR3 DNA: TGTGCCAGCAGCTTATCCCCACTAGCGGAAGAGACCCAGTACTTC.

In regard to this clone: Compared with germline, one end of the junction differs, possibly owing to a read error. The V and J genes are TRBV2 and TRBJ2-3; D is unresolved. The CDR3 length is 13 residues. Germline V gene sequence: CDR1 SNHLY, CDR2 FYNNEI. CDR3 in amino acids: CASSEGTRNLPAF. In DNA, the CDR3 is TGTGCCAGCAGTGAAGGGACCCGTAACCTCCCAGCGTTT.

This sequence joins TRBV6-6 and TRBJ1-1, with D tentatively TRBD1 (5 bases). CDR1 is MNHNY and CDR2 is SVGAGI in the germline V gene (reference sequence). V dropped 8 bases and J dropped 11 bases, with 18 bases sitting between them. The CDR3 spans 12 residues. For the CDR3, the DNA is TGTGCCAGCGGGATCGGGCTAGAGGGGGCTTTCTTT. It translates to CASGIGLEGAFF.

The V call is TRBV7-2, the J call TRBJ1-2; D unresolved. The CDR3 has 14 residues. V lost 6 bases to trimming and J lost 8 bases, with 19 bases between them. The germline V gene has CDR1 SGHTA and CDR2 FQGNSA. CDR3 sequence: CASSLSGRTQGYTF. CDR3 nucleotides: TGTGCCAGCAGTTTGTCCGGTAGGACTCAAGGCTACACCTTC. The full variable domain, completed using reference TRBV7-2 and TRBJ1-2, is GAGVSQSPSNKVTEKGKDVELRCDPISGHTALYWYRQSLGQGLEFLIYFQGNSAPDKSGLPSDRFSAERTGGSVSTLTIQRTQQEDSAVYLCASSLSGRTQGYTFGSGTRLTVV.

This chain connects TRBV7-2 to TRBJ1-2; 8 positions agree with TRBD1. CDR1 and CDR2 from the germline V gene are SGHTA and FQGNSA. With V trimmed by 1 base and J by 5 bases, 0 bases remained unmatched. The CDR3 has 13 residues. The CDR3 here is CASSLGTGYGYTF. CDR3 DNA: TGTGCCAGCAGCTTAGGGACAGGGTATGGCTACACCTTC.

The CDR3: CASTTETGSGTEAFF. CDR3 sequence (DNA): TGTGCCAGCACCACTGAGACAGGGAGTGGGACTGAAGCTTTCTTT. The chain joins TRBV7-2 to TRBJ1-1; 7 bases are a match to TRBD1. Trimming cost V 7 bases and J 5 bases; bases outside gene matches: 13. The germline V gene has CDR1 SGHTA and CDR2 FQGNSA. The CDR3 totals 15 residues.

This chain connects TRBV7-9 to TRBJ2-1; the match to TRBD2 covers 12 bases. This CDR3 spans 15 amino acids. After removal of 5 bases from V and 8 bases from J, the junction contained 7 bases not matched to a gene. The V gene's germline CDR1 is SEHNR and CDR2 FQNEAQ (reference sequence). The chain's CDR3 is CASSPLAGGGYEQFF. The CDR3 coding sequence is TGTGCCAGCAGCCCCCTAGCGGGGGGGGGATATGAGCAGTTCTTC.

The rearrangement joins TRBV5-5 to TRBJ1-3; possible D gene TRBD1, 6 bases. V gave up 4 bases and J gave up 0 bases, with 14 bases separating them. This CDR3 contains 16 residues. Germline V gene lookup returns CDR1 SGHKS and CDR2 YYEKEE (reference sequence). This CDR3 reads CASSGQRALSGNTIYF. CDR3 nucleotide sequence: TGTGCCAGCAGCGGACAGAGAGCCCTCTCTGGAAACACCATATATTTT.

The chain links TRBV30 to TRBJ1-1; 8 bases map to TRBD1. CDR1 and CDR2 (germline): GTSNPN, SVGIG (reference sequence). This CDR3 is 17 amino acids long. V dropped 6 bases and J dropped 4; count of bases not matched to a gene: 19. The CDR3 region has the DNA TGTGCCTGCACAGACAGGGGAGGTGTGGTGAATCCCACTGAAGCTTTCTTT. Protein sequence: CACTDRGGVVNPTEAFF. The whole variable domain, filled in from reference TRBV30 and TRBJ1-1, reads SQTIHQWPATLVQPVGSPLSLECTVEGTSNPNLYWYRQAAGRGLQLLFYSVGIGQISSEVPQNLSASRPQDRQFILSSKKLLLSDSGFYLCACTDRGGVVNPTEAFFGQGTRLTVV.

The rearrangement links TRBV5-1 to TRBJ1-2; D perhaps matches TRBD1 (6 bases). With 4 bases removed from V and 2 bases from J, the gap between germline ends came to 21 bases. The CDR3 length is 17 residues. CDR1 SGHRS and CDR2 YFSETQ come from the germline V gene. The chain's CDR3 is CASSPGVTGHQNYGYTF. CDR3 DNA sequence: TGCGCCAGCAGCCCTGGGGTTACGGGACATCAAAACTATGGCTACACCTTC.

CDR3 loop: CASSLQGLGYTF. The CDR3 DNA reads as TGTGCCAGCAGCCTACAGGGGCTTGGCTACACCTTC. The genes are TRBV25-1 and TRBJ1-2, with TRBD1 identical over 7 bases. V lost 6 bases to trimming and J lost 7 bases; unmatched junction nucleotides: 5. Germline CDR1 reads MGHDK; CDR2 reads SYGVNS. The CDR3 consists of 12 residues.

This clone was counted once. The genes are TRBV18 and TRBJ1-1; 7 bases are shared with TRBD1. The trim removed 5 bases at V and 0 bases at J, leaving 15 bases unmatched. CDR1 is KGHSH and CDR2 is LQKENI in the germline V gene. The CDR3 extends over 18 amino acids. Here the CDR3 reads CASSVSRWGQFMNTEAFF. The DNA for the CDR3 is TGTGCCAGCTCAGTCTCCCGGTGGGGACAGTTCATGAACACTGAAGCTTTCTTT.

The chain is built from TRBV10-2 and TRBJ2-7; possible D gene TRBD1, 6 bases. Trimming left V 5 bases short and J 1 base short, with 12 bases between. Germline CDR1 is WSHSY and CDR2 is SAAADI. This CDR3 has 14 residues. CDR3 sequence: CASSQQGKSYEQYF. CDR3 sequence (DNA): TGCGCCAGCAGTCAACAGGGAAAGTCCTACGAGCAGTACTTC.